The clone carrying this T cell receptor (beta chain) was seen once. Its antigen is currently unknown. CDR3 length: 13 amino acids. Germline CDR1 SNHLY, CDR2 FYNNEI. V dropped 5 bases and J dropped 5; count of bases not matched to a gene: 5. Use of 60 Vbeta and 13 Jbeta primers characterized the PCR. Libraries were prepared by immunoSEQ multiplex PCR; TCRdb keeps only in-frame clonotypes and omits some of them. This sample has 110,000 to 150,000 clones, with roughly 80% found just once. This specimen comes from a study of cytomegalovirus exposure and HLA in healthy donors. Study results and caveats: A later analysis revealed that TCR association rates differed between HLA loci, peaking at DRB1 and bottoming out at HLA-C. In a later analysis, parvovirus B19, influenza, CMV and Epstein-Barr virus appeared linked to several top co-occurrence clusters.

This TCR was sampled from a man aged 35 to 55 in good health and CMV-seronegative. Sequencing was performed on PBMCs. The chain employs TRBV2 and TRBJ1-2, with 7 bases aligning to TRBD1. The CDR3 DNA follows: TGTGCCAGCAGTAGGGACAGAGAGTATGGCTACACCTTC. It codes for CASSRDREYGYTF. The entire variable domain, with the rest obtained from reference TRBV2 and TRBJ1-2, is as follows: EPEVTQTPSHQVTQMGQEVILRCVPISNHLYFYWYRQILGQKVEFLVSFYNNEISEKSEIFDDQFSVERPDGSNFTLKIRSTKLEDSAMYFCASSRDREYGYTFGSGTRLTVV.